The next 3 T cell receptor beta chains were all read from a single sample in a study of blood T cell repertoires in COVID-19. The protocol was immunoSEQ multiplex PCR, while the TCRdb copy is restricted to in-frame clones and leaves out a portion. The table lists hundreds of thousands of clones, nearly 90% of them singletons. Sequenced input: PBMCs or T cells enriched from blood (not recorded which). The receptors come from a woman aged 25 to 45 who had recovered from COVID-19.

The gene calls are TRBV12-3 or TRBV12-4 and TRBJ1-5; D is ambiguous. CDR3 length equals 12 residues. V dropped 0 bases and J dropped 9 bases, with 6 bases sitting between them. CDR3 amino acids: CASSLARAPQHF. CDR3 DNA: TGTGCCAGCAGTTTAGCGCGGGCGCCCCAGCATTTT.

The rearrangement links TRBV6-5 to TRBJ2-3; D unclear. The germline V gene encodes CDR1 MNHEY and CDR2 SVGAGI. Trimming removed 8 bases from V and 0 bases from J, with 15 bases in between. This CDR3 is 15 amino acids long. CDR3 nucleotide sequence: TGTGCCAGCTGCGGCAGAACGGTTAGCACAGATACGCAGTATTTT. It specifies CASCGRTVSTDTQYF.

The V call is TRBV5-1, the J call TRBJ1-6, with 8 bases lining up with TRBD1. The CDR3 has 17 amino acids. Unmatched junction bases numbered 8, after V lost 0 bases and J lost 6 bases. Germline V gene sequence: CDR1 SGHRS, CDR2 YFSETQ. CDR3 sequence: CASSLASRQGSNSPLHF. The CDR3 nucleotides read TGCGCCAGCAGCTTGGCCTCTCGACAGGGGAGTAATTCACCCCTCCACTTT.